This TCR beta chain stems from a study of blood T cell repertoires in COVID-19. About the research overall: Sources were T cells, B-cell-depleted T cells, or PBMCs; the material itself was cDNA or gDNA.

Only a few counts were recorded for this clone. Using immunoSEQ multiplex PCR, the repertoire was profiled, and TCRdb retains in-frame clones only, with some absent. This table has 290,000 or so clones, around nine tenths appearing once. This clonotype was obtained from a woman in her 30s who had recovered from COVID-19. The specimen sequenced was PBMCs or T cells enriched from blood (not recorded which).

CDR3 loop: CASSVGTGGDNQPQHF. As DNA, the CDR3 is TGTGCCAGCAGCGTGGGGACAGGGGGAGACAATCAGCCCCAGCATTTT. The J gene is TRBJ1-5, the V gene TRBV9; TRBD1 matches 11 bases. CDR3 size: 16 residues. Germline V gene sequence: CDR1 SGDLS, CDR2 YYNGEE. V dropped 2 bases and J dropped 3; count of bases not matched to a gene: 4.